The clone carrying this T cell receptor beta chain was counted between two and nine times. The antigen remains unidentified. Cells sorted by CD45RO/CCR7/CD25/CD127/CD95/CD27 comprised CD4+ naive, central memory, regulatory and stem cell-like memory cells. TCRB transcripts that were expressed got sequenced, as all of the isolated RNA had been reverse transcribed. Using immunoSEQ multiplex PCR, the repertoire was profiled, and TCRdb retains in-frame clones only, with some absent. The table has 600,000 to 700,000 clones, around 12% seen once. The record originates from a study of beta chain features in type 1 diabetes. The CDR3 is 15 amino acids. The germline V gene has CDR1 SGDLS and CDR2 YYNGEE. V was pared by 3 bases and J by 2 bases, with 5 bases of the junction left unmatched. Study results and limitations: TCRB CDR3s from Type 1 diabetes patients were moderately but significantly shorter in all four CD4+ subsets. In the patient group, naive, central memory and Treg TCRB repertoires seemed more alike than in the healthy donor group.

The specimen was naive CD4+ T cells from blood. This TCR derives from a man aged 30 to 39 with type 1 diabetes. The chain combines TRBV9 with TRBJ1-5; 7 nucleotides line up with TRBD1. The CDR3 spells CASSAYGTGNQPQHF. Here the CDR3 DNA reads TGTGCCAGCAGCGCCTACGGGACAGGCAATCAGCCCCAGCATTTT.